Described below is a single T cell receptor beta chain sequence and its context. This clone has more than one count but fewer than ten. This receptor's antigen is unknown. The input lacks base qualities; no much larger clone sits a single base away. This sample is drawn from a study of blood T cell repertoires in COVID-19 (dated by TCRdb to between 2020 and 2021). Background on the whole study: Samples covering the acute and convalescent phases of COVID-19 were provided by collaborators in the United States, Italy and Spain. The prospective study material was composed of cDNA or gDNA derived from T cells, B-cell-depleted T cells, or PBMCs. The dataset comprised deeply sampled blood TCRbeta repertoires from subjects exposed to, actively infected with, or recovered from COVID-19. A freely available public database, intended as a resource for researchers studying the immune response to SARS-CoV-2, is where the repertoires were released. The samples were drawn from two sources: the first 160 participants of the ongoing ImmuneRACE study, and approximately 1,300 subjects contributed by 6 global collaborators. Sample metadata almost always included a de-identified subject ID, COVID-19 status, age in years and sex. Where available, HLA class I and class II types were obtained from metadata supplied by the sample provider rather than from assay-based typing. The paper as a whole reports these results and caveats: How much clinical and demographic metadata was included differed by source and by participant, and the metadata was provided uncurated.

TCRbeta CDR3 regions were amplified from genomic DNA by means of the immunoSEQ Assay, a bias-controlled multiplex PCR. In the authors' own workflow: Within the assay, amplification of reference gene primers was used to estimate how many nucleated cells each sample contained. Sequence reads were collapsed and filtered to measure the absolute abundance of every unique TCRbeta CDR3 rearrangement. Productive Simpson clonality was computed per sample as the square root of Simpson's diversity index over productive rearrangements. TCRdb's version of the immuneACCESS table is confined to in-frame rearrangements and falls short of the full clone set. An unresolved V gene accounts for under half of the shortfall where checked; the remainder is of unknown origin. V and J calls and clone size are copied from that table; D and trimming were computed from the DNA. The sample contains fewer than 60,000 clones, 80% to 90% of them found a single time. Approximately 6% of the sample lies in the top ten.

One collaborating source in Seattle enrolled patients while the patients were actively infected and followed the patients over time throughout the course of disease. Whole blood was collected in K2EDTA tubes by collaborating institutions according to the institutions' own protocols. For TCRbeta analysis, collaborators shipped samples in one of three forms: frozen whole blood, isolated PBMCs, or DNA extracted from either of those sample types. Sequenced input: peripheral blood. The receptor was isolated from a woman aged 60-75 years with COVID-19, enrolled during active disease.

This receptor has the CDR3 CAWSVGDIPIGQYF. Read as DNA, the sequence is TGTGCCTGGAGTGTCGGGGACATCCCTATAGGGCAGTACTTC. This chain joins TRBV30 to TRBJ2-7, with TRBD1 as a weak D call on 6 bases. Trimming costs V 0 bases and J 9 bases, and their ends lie 18 bases apart. Its CDR3 holds 14 amino acids, cysteine through phenylalanine. Of the read, only the CDR3 DNA is kept; its 42 bases are in frame from base 1. From the germline V gene (reference sequence), CDR1 is GTSNPN and CDR2 is SVGIG.